This passage covers 4 T cell receptor beta chains from one sample sequenced in a study of T cells after yellow fever vaccination. One entry per CDR3 protein results from TCRdb running MiXCR on the 5' RACE reads. The table includes 95,000 to 150,000 distinct CDR3 sequences, around 15% detected once. The sample in question was CD8+ T cells sorted from PBMCs, obtained 5 days after the yellow fever booster vaccination. Receptors originate from a man between 18 and 29 years old who received the YFV17D yellow fever vaccine.

CDR3 DNA: TGTGCCAGCAGCCAAGATCTGGGTTGGGAGCAGTTCTTC. This sequence encodes CASSQDLGWEQFF. This chain links TRBV4-2 with TRBJ2-1, with no clear D. This CDR3 comprises 13 residues. V lost 0 bases, J lost 10 bases, and 10 bases lay in between. Germline V gives CDR1 LGHNA, CDR2 YNFKEQ.

The chain has TRBV7-3 and TRBJ1-4, with 10 bases that match TRBD1. Germline V lookup: CDR1 SGHTA, CDR2 FQGTGA. The CDR3 runs 16 residues. With 6 bases clipped from V and 7 bases from J, the junction kept 11 bases outside the gene matches. CDR3 region: CASRYRDRGSVEKLFF. The CDR3 region has the DNA TGTGCCAGCAGATACCGGGACAGGGGATCGGTTGAAAAACTGTTTTTT. The entire variable domain, with the rest obtained from reference TRBV7-3 and TRBJ1-4, is as follows: GAGVSQTPSNKVTEKGKYVELRCDPISGHTALYWYRQSLGQGPEFLIYFQGTGAADDSGLPNDRFFAVRPEGSVSTLKIQRTERGDSAVYLCASRYRDRGSVEKLFFGSGTQLSVL.

The chain combines TRBV6-1 with TRBJ1-2; no clear D gene. The CDR3 totals 14 residues. V lost 2 bases, J lost 4 bases, and 11 bases lay in between. Germline V gives CDR1 MNHNS, CDR2 SASEGT. Written as DNA, the CDR3 is TGTGCCAGCAGTGAACCCGTTGAGGCCTATGGCTACACCTTC. Translation: CASSEPVEAYGYTF.

This CDR3 reads CASSLDRQARISYEQYF. The CDR3 DNA follows: TGTGCCAGCAGCTTAGATCGACAGGCACGGATCTCCTACGAGCAGTACTTC. The chain joins TRBV7-8 to TRBJ2-7; tentatively, D is TRBD1 (6 bases). In germline, CDR1 is SGHVS, CDR2 FQNEAQ. Trimming took off 1 base at V and 0 bases at J, with 16 bases between the two ends. The CDR3 spans 17 residues.